The subject of this entry is one T cell receptor beta chain. This sample was taken from a study of blood T cell repertoires in COVID-19. TCRdb's copy holds only in-frame clones and misses some; the assay was immunoSEQ multiplex PCR. The sample consists of about 270,000 clones, roughly nine tenths of them appearing once. This CDR3 has 11 amino acids. Sequencing was carried out using PBMCs or T cells enriched from blood (not recorded which). The sequence derives from a woman in her fifties or sixties who had recovered from COVID-19. This chain uses TRBV21-1 with TRBJ1-5. TRBV21-1 is labeled a pseudogene. As DNA, the CDR3 is TGTGCCAGCAGCCCCCGCGGGGCCCAGCATTTT. This codes for CASSPRGAQHF.